The 17 T cell receptor beta chains reported below all come from one sample, sequenced in a study of beta chain features in type 1 diabetes. As every portion of the isolated RNA was reverse transcribed, the sequencing read expressed TCRB transcripts. TCRdb's copy holds only in-frame clones and misses some; the assay was immunoSEQ multiplex PCR. The table records about 620,000 clones, around 16% of them present only once. The specimen sequenced was naive CD4+ T cells from blood. Receptors originate from a man between 18 and 35 years old in good health.

Remarks on this clone: At the DNA level, this CDR3 is encoded by other sequences in the same sample as well. This sequence joins TRBV27 and TRBJ2-3, with TRBD1 as a possible D gene (6 bases). CDR1 and CDR2 (germline): MNHEY, SMNVEV (reference sequence). CDR3 size: 15 residues. The germline V and J ends were trimmed by 5 bases and 4 bases, with 16 bases remaining between them. This chain's CDR3 is CASSKTGFFADTQYF. The CDR3, as DNA: TGTGCCAGCAGTAAGACAGGTTTTTTCGCAGATACGCAGTATTTT.

This clone appeared a few times. The rearrangement uses TRBV18 and TRBJ2-3, with D possibly called TRBD1 or TRBD2 (5 bases each). Between the trimmed V and J ends, which lost 5 bases and 1 base, there was a span of 7 bases. The V gene's germline CDR1 is KGHSH and CDR2 LQKENI. The CDR3 length is 13 residues. In DNA form, the CDR3 reads TGTGCCAGCTCAGAGGGGCGCACAGATACGCAGTATTTT. It translates to CASSEGRTDTQYF.

Only a few counts were recorded for this clone. V and J are TRBV14 and TRBJ2-5, with D possibly matching TRBD1 (6 bases). V gave up 4 bases and J gave up 3 bases, with 18 bases separating them. In germline, CDR1 is SGHDN, CDR2 FVKESK. The CDR3 has 16 residues. CDR3 coding DNA: TGTGCCAGCAGCCTGGACAGAGGGGTCGCGGAAGAGACCCAGTACTTC. This encodes CASSLDRGVAEETQYF. The whole variable domain, filled in from reference TRBV14 and TRBJ2-5, reads EAGVTQFPSHSVIEKGQTVTLRCDPISGHDNLYWYRRVMGKEIKFLLHFVKESKQDESGMPNNRFLAERTGGTYSTLKVQPAELEDSGVYFCASSLDRGVAEETQYFGPGTRLLVL.

This clone was detected a few times. The J gene is TRBJ2-1, the V gene TRBV25-1; D is possibly TRBD1 or TRBD2 (6 bases each). This CDR3 comprises 15 residues. Trimming removed 6 bases at V and 0 bases at J, with 12 bases between. Germline CDR1 reads MGHDK; CDR2 reads SYGVNS. DNA of the CDR3: TGTGCCAGCAGAGGAGGGGGAAGCTCCTACAATGAGCAGTTCTTC. Its protein is CASRGGGSSYNEQFF.

This clone has more than one count but fewer than ten. The chain joins TRBV15 to TRBJ1-1; 9 bases map to TRBD1. V shed 8 bases and J 5 bases; nucleotides not matched to a gene: 9. Per the germline V gene, CDR1 is LNHNV and CDR2 is YYDKDF (reference sequence). The CDR3 loop spans 14 amino acids. The CDR3 is CATAGGTGRTEAFF. The CDR3 coding sequence is TGTGCCACCGCAGGAGGGACAGGGAGGACTGAAGCTTTCTTT.

As for this clone: This sample includes further DNA sequences coding for the same CDR3. This chain connects TRBV25-1 to TRBJ2-7, with 8 nucleotides matching TRBD1. Trimming at V came to 3 bases and at J to 4 bases, leaving 5 bases not matched to a gene. Germline V lookup: CDR1 MGHDK, CDR2 SYGVNS. The CDR3 loop spans 14 amino acids. In DNA, the CDR3 is TGTGCCAGCAGTGACGACAGGGGTCGATACGAGCAGTACTTC. Its translation: CASSDDRGRYEQYF.

The table lists this clone with a few counts. This rearrangement joins TRBV28 to TRBJ2-6; no reliable D call. Looked up from germline, CDR1 is MDHEN and CDR2 is SYDVKM. This CDR3 contains 16 residues. V was pared by 2 bases and J by 0 bases, with 8 bases between. The CDR3 DNA sequence: TGTGCCAGCAGTTTAATCCCAGGCTCTGGGGCCAACGTCCTGACTTTC. This translates into CASSLIPGSGANVLTF.

This clone has a handful of counts. V gene TRBV6-1 combines with J gene TRBJ2-3; D is unclear. Germline assignment: CDR1 MNHNS and CDR2 SASEGT. Trimming shortened V by 0 bases and J by 2 bases, and 3 bases separated the two germline ends. The CDR3 length is 13 residues. The CDR3 protein is CASSEASTDTQYF. The CDR3 DNA follows: TGTGCCAGCAGTGAAGCGTCCACAGATACGCAGTATTTT.

The chain's CDR3 is CAIREGRLESADTQYF. The DNA for the CDR3 is TGTGCCATCAGGGAAGGGAGGCTGGAGAGCGCAGATACGCAGTATTTT. The chain has TRBV10-3 and TRBJ2-3, with D maybe TRBD2 (6 bases). This CDR3 region has 16 residues. The V end was cut by 6 bases, the J end by 4 bases, with 20 bases between. In germline, CDR1 is ENHRY, CDR2 SYGVKD.

The V and J genes are TRBV9 and TRBJ2-1; 8 bases line up with TRBD2. CDR1 SGDLS and CDR2 YYNGEE come from the germline V gene. Trimming cost V 5 bases and J 0 bases; bases outside gene matches: 7. The CDR3 is 16 amino acids. CDR3: CASSILAGSSYNEQFF. Here the CDR3 DNA reads TGTGCCAGCAGTATCTTAGCGGGAAGCTCCTACAATGAGCAGTTCTTC.

This chain connects TRBV6-5 to TRBJ1-2; weak D call: TRBD1 (6 bases). The CDR3 covers 15 residues. The ends were cut back, 6 bases at V and 4 bases at J, with 18 bases in the middle. The germline V gene has CDR1 MNHEY and CDR2 SVGAGI. CDR3 DNA sequence: TGTGCCAGCAGCCCCGGGGGGGCCAGGAGCTATGGCTACACCTTC. Its protein is CASSPGGARSYGYTF.

This chain connects TRBV9 to TRBJ2-5; D is possibly TRBD1 (6 bases). The CDR3 extends over 16 amino acids. Germline CDR1 is SGDLS and CDR2 is YYNGEE. The ends were cut back, 3 bases at V and 4 bases at J, with 19 bases in the middle. The CDR3 DNA is TGTGCCAGCAGCGGGGACACTCCCTTAGGTGCAGAGACCCAGTACTTC. This encodes CASSGDTPLGAETQYF.

This clone occurred a few times. The rearrangement joins TRBV12-2 to TRBJ2-5; the tabulated D call, TRBD2, remains unverified against the DNA. TRBV12-2 is marked as a pseudogene. This CDR3 spans 15 amino acids. The CDR3: CASRQSLGSQETQYF. The CDR3, as DNA: TGTGCAAGTCGCCAATCGCTCGGGAGTCAAGAGACCCAGTACTTC.

The genes are TRBV10-3 and TRBJ1-6, with a possible D match to TRBD1 (6 bases). Trimming shortened V by 0 bases and J by 9 bases, and 15 bases separated the two germline ends. Germline V gives CDR1 ENHRY, CDR2 SYGVKD. This CDR3 is 16 amino acids long. The CDR3 reads CAISESLVRGGSPLHF. CDR3 coding DNA: TGTGCCATCAGTGAGTCGCTGGTCAGGGGAGGTTCACCCCTCCACTTT.

Points on this clone: This specimen includes other DNA sequences encoding the same CDR3. This rearrangement joins TRBV7-3 to TRBJ2-5; D is uncertain. V lost 0 bases and J lost 1, with 3 bases in between. Germline assignment: CDR1 SGHTA and CDR2 FQGTGA. The CDR3 length is 13 residues. CDR3 amino acids: CASSLTPQETQYF. In DNA form, the CDR3 reads TGTGCCAGCAGCTTAACTCCCCAAGAGACCCAGTACTTC.

J is TRBJ2-5 and V is TRBV5-1; 7 nucleotides align to TRBD2. CDR3 length: 16 amino acids. Germline V gene sequence: CDR1 SGHRS, CDR2 YFSETQ. V trimming: 4 bases; J trimming: 2 bases; junction bases outside the gene matches: 11. CDR3 bases: TGCGCCAGCAGCCCCCGGGCGGCTAGCGGACAAGAGACCCAGTACTTC. Residues: CASSPRAASGQETQYF. The full variable domain, rest sourced from reference TRBV5-1 and TRBJ2-5, is KAGVTQTPRYLIKTRGQQVTLSCSPISGHRSVSWYQQTPGQGLQFLFEYFSETQRNKGNFPGRFSGRQFSNSRSEMNVSTLELGDSALYLCASSPRAASGQETQYFGPGTRLLVL.

The V call is TRBV6-1, the J call TRBJ2-5, with unresolved D. The CDR3 is made up of 14 amino acids. Germline V CDR1 and CDR2: MNHNS, SASEGT. Trimming cost V 6 bases and J 0 bases, with 11 bases left between them. The CDR3 here is CASRPRGYQETQYF. In nucleotides, the CDR3 is TGTGCCAGCAGGCCCAGAGGTTACCAAGAGACCCAGTACTTC.